The rows below give T cell receptor beta chains drawn from one sample of a study of blood T cell repertoires in COVID-19. Sequencing used immunoSEQ multiplex PCR; TCRdb keeps in-frame clones, though not all of them. The sample lists about 100,000 clones, around four fifths occurring once. Sample: peripheral blood. These receptors were taken from a woman in her 70s with acute or convalescent COVID-19. The CDR3 runs from the conserved cysteine through the conserved F or W. D genes are given only for firm matches.

CASSVDRGMNTEAFF | NA | TRBJ1-1 | TRBV9 | 15
CASSARQGVAGSEAFF | TRBD1 | TRBJ1-1 | TRBV9 | 16
CASSPTPGDVLYF | NA | TRBJ2-4 | TRBV11-3 | 13
CASSRRTGTGANVLTF | NA | TRBJ2-6 | TRBV7-9 | 16
CASTNTGASYNSPLHF | NA | TRBJ1-6 | TRBV5-1 | 16
CASGLGSLATEAFF | NA | TRBJ1-1 | TRBV12-5 | 14
CASSFGQGLGANVLTF | TRBD1 | TRBJ2-6 | TRBV7-7 | 16
CAIWRGRGETQYF | NA | TRBJ2-5 | TRBV10-3 | 13
CASSAGLRADEKLFF | NA | TRBJ1-4 | TRBV7-6 | 15
CAISGAGGEAFF | TRBD1 | TRBJ1-1 | TRBV10-3 | 12
CASSLKGADTEAFF | NA | TRBJ1-1 | TRBV7-6 | 14
CASSQSSIGTDTQYF | NA | TRBJ2-3 | TRBV3-1/TRBV3-2 | 15
CASSPSGSNTEAFF | NA | TRBJ1-1 | TRBV6-5 | 14
CASRLRSSGGRTDTQYF | TRBD2 | TRBJ2-3 | TRBV28 | 17
CASVPVWGRDEQYF | NA | TRBJ2-7 | TRBV7-8 | 14
CASSSRSQETQYF | NA | TRBJ2-5 | TRBV12-3/TRBV12-4 | 13
CASSRFAGELFF | NA | TRBJ2-2 | TRBV19 | 12
CASSAGQGGDYGYTF | TRBD1 | TRBJ1-2 | TRBV9 | 15
CASSFFSGQGIPGQPQHF | TRBD1 | TRBJ1-5 | TRBV5-6 | 18
CASSYNGEQPQHF | NA | TRBJ1-5 | TRBV6-6 | 13
CAISWGTGNEKLFF | NA | TRBJ1-4 | TRBV10-3 | 14
CATSWGGFEGLTSPLHF | NA | TRBJ1-6 | TRBV15 | 17
CASSSSPGFSGYTF | NA | TRBJ1-2 | TRBV28 | 14
CASSPSGSGNTIYF | NA | TRBJ1-3 | TRBV18 | 14
CASSLVGGGNTEAFF | NA | TRBJ1-1 | TRBV7-2 | 15
CASSAAPLAGVASGANVLTF | TRBD2 | TRBJ2-6 | TRBV9 | 20
CASSSPRTGADTQYF | TRBD1 | TRBJ2-3 | TRBV7-8 | 15
CASTSPGQGSSYEQYF | TRBD1 | TRBJ2-7 | TRBV14 | 16
CASSLVRGVEEKLFF | NA | TRBJ1-4 | TRBV7-2 | 15
CASSLSGDYGYTF | NA | TRBJ1-2 | TRBV27 | 13